These 20 T cell receptor beta chains were sequenced from one sample in a study of shared clonotypes between healthy human individuals. CD8 cells classed as naive were CD45RO-negative and positively selected for CCR7, excluding terminally differentiated effector memory CD45RA+ cells. This table comes from immunoSEQ multiplex PCR, and its TCRdb copy is limited to in-frame clones, with some not included. The top ten clones hold around 1.7% of a sample with about 2,100,000 clones, about 93% of them seen once. The specimen sequenced was naive CD8+ T cells from PBMCs. These receptors all come from a man aged 18 to 35 in good health. Some clones in this sample may be carry-over from other donors' samples.

This clone was seen once. The chain couples TRBV13 to TRBJ2-7, with 13 bases fitting TRBD2. Per germline, CDR1 PRHDT and CDR2 FYEKMQ (reference sequence). CDR3 length equals 16 residues. V shed 4 bases and J 1 base; nucleotides not matched to a gene: 4. This chain's CDR3 is CASSSRLAGGSYEQYF. CDR3 sequence (DNA): TGTGCCAGCAGCTCCCGACTAGCGGGGGGTTCCTACGAGCAGTACTTC.

This chain connects TRBV29-1 to TRBJ2-2, with 8 bases fitting TRBD2. The CDR3 has 12 residues. Trimming at V came to 7 bases and at J to 5 bases, leaving 3 bases not matched to a gene. Germline loops: CDR1 SQVTM, CDR2 ANQGSEA. The CDR3 DNA reads as TGCAGCGCCTCGGGAGGGACCGGGGAGCTGTTTTTT. Translating gives CSASGGTGELFF.

The genes are TRBV15 and TRBJ1-2, with D perhaps TRBD1 (5 bases). The CDR3 extends over 17 amino acids. CDR1 and CDR2 (germline): LNHNV, YYDKDF (reference sequence). Trimming took 0 bases from V and 3 from J, leaving 17 bases between them. The DNA for the CDR3 is TGTGCCACCAGCAGAGATGTGGGGACTCCCACCGACTATGGCTACACCTTC. It is translated as CATSRDVGTPTDYGYTF.

The rearrangement links TRBV28 to TRBJ2-2; 9 positions match TRBD1. Germline V gene sequence: CDR1 MDHEN, CDR2 SYDVKM. This CDR3 spans 16 amino acids. Unmatched junction bases numbered 6, after V lost 4 bases and J lost 3 bases. CDR3 loop: CASSSLDRGDTGELFF. Here the CDR3 DNA reads TGTGCCAGCAGTTCCTTGGACAGGGGAGACACCGGGGAGCTGTTTTTT.

The chain is built from TRBV14 and TRBJ2-1; a weak D match, TRBD2 (6 bases). V was clipped by 3 bases and J by 3 bases, with 12 bases between them. The CDR3 consists of 15 residues. Germline CDR1 SGHDN, CDR2 FVKESK. The CDR3 sequence is CASSQRGRYYNEQFF. For the CDR3, the DNA is TGTGCCAGCAGCCAGCGGGGAAGATACTACAATGAGCAGTTCTTC. Together with reference TRBV14 and TRBJ2-1, the CDR3 gives the full variable domain: EAGVTQFPSHSVIEKGQTVTLRCDPISGHDNLYWYRRVMGKEIKFLLHFVKESKQDESGMPNNRFLAERTGGTYSTLKVQPAELEDSGVYFCASSQRGRYYNEQFFGPGTRLTVL.

This chain uses TRBV7-9 with TRBJ2-2; no clear D. This CDR3 has 12 residues. The germline V gene encodes CDR1 SEHNR and CDR2 FQNEAQ (reference sequence). The V end lost 6 bases, the J end lost 8 bases, and 10 bases lay between the germline ends. The CDR3 bases are TGTGCCAGCAGGGGCGATCCGGGGGAGCTGTTTTTT. It specifies CASRGDPGELFF.

As regards this clone: Other DNA variants within this sample encode the same CDR3. The genes are TRBV5-8 and TRBJ1-1; no clear D. V lost 0 bases to trimming and J lost 2 bases, with 2 bases between them. Per the germline V gene, CDR1 is SGHTS and CDR2 is YDEGEE. This CDR3 is built from 12 residues. The chain's CDR3 is CASSLVNTEAFF. CDR3 DNA: TGTGCCAGCAGCTTGGTCAACACTGAAGCTTTCTTT.

The rearrangement joins TRBV28 to TRBJ2-3; 7 positions match TRBD1. The V and J ends lost 5 bases and 0 bases, in that order; junction bases with no gene match: 5. The CDR3 contains 15 residues. Germline V gives CDR1 MDHEN, CDR2 SYDVKM. CDR3 sequence (DNA): TGTGCCAGCAGTACCGGGACAGCTAGCACAGATACGCAGTATTTT. Protein sequence: CASSTGTASTDTQYF.

The chain recombines TRBV6-6 with TRBJ2-7, with TRBD2 matching over 9 bases. Germline lookup yields CDR1 MNHNY and CDR2 SVGAGI (reference sequence). The CDR3 sequence is 14 residues long. Germline trimming cut 8 bases from V and 2 bases from J; bases unmatched to any gene: 7. The CDR3 bases are TGTGCCAGCCGTACGGAGCGGGGGGCCTACGAGCAGTACTTC. Translated, it gives CASRTERGAYEQYF.

This clone was seen once. J is TRBJ2-5 and V is TRBV9; 11 bases are shared with TRBD2. The trim removed 0 bases at V and 4 bases at J, leaving 14 bases unmatched. This CDR3 has 19 amino acids. The germline V gene has CDR1 SGDLS and CDR2 YYNGEE. CDR3 residues: CASSVAPSGPGLAGETQYF. The DNA of the CDR3 is TGTGCCAGCAGCGTAGCCCCCTCGGGCCCTGGACTAGCGGGAGAGACCCAGTACTTC.

This rearrangement joins TRBV5-1 to TRBJ1-5; D is ambiguous. The CDR3 totals 15 residues. The V gene's germline CDR1 is SGHRS and CDR2 YFSETQ. V was trimmed by 1 base and J by 3 bases, leaving 11 bases between them. The CDR3 region is CASSLYSRNNQPQHF. CDR3 nucleotide sequence: TGCGCCAGCAGCTTGTATTCCAGGAACAATCAGCCCCAGCATTTT.

The CDR3 region is CASGAFLNTEAFF. CDR3 DNA sequence: TGTGCCAGTGGGGCCTTTTTGAACACTGAAGCTTTCTTT. The V and J genes are TRBV19 and TRBJ1-1, with D possibly matching TRBD1 (5 bases). The germline gives CDR1 LNHDA, CDR2 SQIVND (reference sequence). Trimming pared 8 bases from V and 0 bases from J, leaving 10 bases between. The CDR3 is made up of 13 amino acids.

This sequence joins TRBV7-6 and TRBJ2-1; tentative D call: TRBD1 (6 bases). This CDR3 spans 11 amino acids. V dropped 5 bases and J dropped 10 bases, with 9 bases sitting between them. Germline V gene lookup returns CDR1 SGHVS and CDR2 FNYEAQ. CDR3 loop: CASSTGTEQFF. CDR3 nucleotide sequence: TGTGCCAGCAGCACCGGGACAGAGCAGTTCTTC.

This CDR3 is CASSSPGQVLAGELFF. In nucleotides, the CDR3 is TGTGCCAGCAGCTCTCCCGGACAGGTCCTCGCCGGGGAGCTGTTTTTT. V and J are TRBV7-8 and TRBJ2-2; 7 bases are a match to TRBD1. The junction had 11 bases not matched to a gene; V was cut back by 4 bases and J by 6 bases. Germline V gives CDR1 SGHVS, CDR2 FQNEAQ. The CDR3 runs 16 residues.

This chain joins TRBV2 and TRBJ2-3; TRBD2 matches at 8 bases. V lost 3 bases, J lost 5 bases, and 4 bases stayed unmatched. Germline CDR1 reads SNHLY; CDR2 reads FYNNEI. This CDR3 contains 14 residues. The CDR3 protein is CASSDLGRGDTQYF. For the CDR3, the DNA is TGTGCCAGCAGTGATCTCGGGAGGGGAGATACGCAGTATTTT.

The chain links TRBV7-3 to TRBJ2-6, with TRBD1 as a possible D gene (6 bases). The CDR3 covers 15 residues. Per the germline V gene, CDR1 is SGHTA and CDR2 is FQGTGA. V was trimmed by 3 bases and J by 4 bases, leaving 10 bases between them. The chain's CDR3 is CASSFTGTGANVLTF. The CDR3 DNA follows: TGTGCCAGCAGCTTTACAGGGACGGGGGCCAACGTCCTGACTTTC.

This chain links TRBV11-3 with TRBJ1-5, with D perhaps TRBD1 (6 bases). Germline V gives CDR1 SGHNT, CDR2 YENEEA. V was cut by 5 bases and J by 2 bases, with 10 bases left in between. This CDR3 has 14 residues. CDR3 coding DNA: TGTGCCAGCAGCCTGACAGGCCGCAATCAGCCCCAGCATTTT. Translating it yields CASSLTGRNQPQHF.

V and J are TRBV5-5 and TRBJ2-3; no clear D gene. The germline gives CDR1 SGHKS, CDR2 YYEKEE (reference sequence). Trimming pared 0 bases from V and 4 bases from J, leaving 12 bases between. There are 15 residues in the CDR3. The CDR3 coding sequence is TGTGCCAGCAGCTTGGAGGCCTGGGAATCAGATACGCAGTATTTT. Its translation: CASSLEAWESDTQYF.

The chain has TRBV11-2 and TRBJ2-7; 9 bases match TRBD2. CDR3 size: 14 residues. Unmatched junction bases numbered 10, after V lost 8 bases and J lost 5 bases. CDR1 is SGHAT, CDR2 FQNNGV, per germline. DNA of the CDR3: TGTGCCAGCGGGTGGAGCGGGAGGAACGACGAGCAGTACTTC. Its protein product is CASGWSGRNDEQYF.

The gene calls are TRBV27 and TRBJ2-7; D might be TRBD1 (5 bases). The CDR3 extends over 15 amino acids. V gave up 4 bases and J gave up 3 bases, with 16 bases separating them. Germline lookup yields CDR1 MNHEY and CDR2 SMNVEV (reference sequence). This CDR3 is CASSYGAFWGYEQYF. The CDR3 nucleotides read TGTGCCAGCAGTTATGGGGCTTTTTGGGGCTACGAGCAGTACTTC.